One sample yielded the 28 T cell receptor beta chains listed below, sequenced in a study of T cell responses to AZD1222 COVID-19 vaccine. The data were produced by immunoSEQ multiplex PCR, yet TCRdb's version contains in-frame clones alone and is incomplete. The data hold more than 90,000 clones, with around 89% observed a single time. The sample consisted of peripheral blood, taken 28 days after the second AZD1222 dose. The receptors shown here come from an adult who received the AZD1222 COVID-19 vaccine.

The V gene is TRBV7-9, the J gene TRBJ2-7, with 10 bases fitting TRBD2. The CDR3 covers 15 residues. V gave up 1 base and J gave up 6 bases; unmatched junction bases: 6. CDR1 and CDR2 (germline): SEHNR, FQNEAQ (reference sequence). CDR3 loop: CASSLGASGRGEQYF. The CDR3 DNA reads as TGTGCCAGCAGCTTAGGCGCTAGCGGGAGAGGCGAGCAGTACTTC.

The V gene is TRBV30, the J gene TRBJ1-3; D uncertain. From germline, CDR1 is GTSNPN and CDR2 SVGIG (reference sequence). The CDR3 runs to 11 residues. V gave up 3 bases and J gave up 11 bases, with 11 bases separating them. This CDR3 reads CAWSPRRAIYF. CDR3 sequence (DNA): TGTGCCTGGAGCCCTCGTAGGGCCATATATTTT.

The rearrangement joins TRBV2 to TRBJ2-7; D ambiguous. V was cut by 3 bases and J by 4 bases, with 13 bases left in between. From germline, CDR1 is SNHLY and CDR2 FYNNEI. There are 14 residues in the CDR3. CDR3 region: CASSDRRGDYEQYF. For the CDR3, the DNA is TGTGCCAGCAGTGACCGTCGCGGCGATTACGAGCAGTACTTC. The entire variable domain, with the rest obtained from reference TRBV2 and TRBJ2-7, is as follows: EPEVTQTPSHQVTQMGQEVILRCVPISNHLYFYWYRQILGQKVEFLVSFYNNEISEKSEIFDDQFSVERPDGSNFTLKIRSTKLEDSAMYFCASSDRRGDYEQYFGPGTRLTVT.

The J gene is TRBJ2-1, the V gene TRBV5-4, with D perhaps TRBD1 (5 bases). Trimming left V 7 bases short and J 0 bases short, with 11 bases between. CDR3 size: 14 residues. The germline V gene encodes CDR1 SGHNT and CDR2 YYREEE (reference sequence). The CDR3 bases are TGTGCCAGCGGCGTAGGGGACTCCTACAATGAGCAGTTCTTC. Its translation is CASGVGDSYNEQFF.

This clone was observed a single time. The chain uses TRBV3-1 (or the pseudogene TRBV3-2) and TRBJ1-1, with 9 bases matching TRBD1. The junction had 7 bases not matched to a gene; V was cut back by 0 bases and J by 2 bases. Germline V CDR1 and CDR2: LGHDT, YNNKEL (reference sequence). This CDR3 has 17 amino acids. DNA for the CDR3: TGTGCCAGCAGCCAAGATGTGGGACAGGGACTTAACACTGAAGCTTTCTTT. This codes for CASSQDVGQGLNTEAFF.

This clone was seen once. The gene calls are TRBV19 and TRBJ1-5; 8 nucleotides line up with TRBD1. Germline V gene sequence: CDR1 LNHDA, CDR2 SQIVND (reference sequence). The V gene end was trimmed by 7 bases and the J gene end by 0 bases; junction bases not matched to a gene: 5. This CDR3 contains 15 residues. The CDR3 nucleotides read TGTGCCAGTACTGTGACAGGGGATAGCAATCAGCCCCAGCATTTT. Translating it yields CASTVTGDSNQPQHF.

This chain joins TRBV18 and TRBJ2-7; 14 nucleotides match TRBD2. V trimming: 4 bases; J trimming: 6 bases; junction bases outside the gene matches: 2. In germline, CDR1 is KGHSH, CDR2 LQKENI. The CDR3 has 14 amino acids. The CDR3 coding sequence is TGTGCCAGCTCACAGGGACTAGCGGGAGTCGAGCAGTACTTC. Translated: CASSQGLAGVEQYF.

The chain has TRBV2 and TRBJ2-7; D is uncertain. The germline V and J ends were trimmed by 1 base and 0 bases, with 10 bases remaining between them. Germline V lookup: CDR1 SNHLY, CDR2 FYNNEI. This CDR3 comprises 15 residues. The CDR3 nucleotides are TGTGCCAGCAGTGAAGAGGTGCCCCGCTCCTACGAGCAGTACTTC. It encodes CASSEEVPRSYEQYF.

The chain uses TRBV3-1 (or the pseudogene TRBV3-2) and TRBJ2-7; D possibly corresponds to TRBD2 (5 bases). V gave up 2 bases and J gave up 5 bases, with 10 bases separating them. CDR3 length equals 13 residues. CDR1 and CDR2 from the germline V gene are LGHDT and YNNKEL (reference sequence). CDR3 in amino acids: CASSQFLRDEQYF. The CDR3 coding sequence is TGTGCCAGCAGCCAATTCTTGAGGGACGAGCAGTACTTC.

V usage is TRBV4-3 and J usage is TRBJ2-7, with no clear D. V gave up 0 bases and J gave up 2 bases, with 5 bases separating them. Per germline, CDR1 LGHNA and CDR2 YSLEER. There are 13 residues in the CDR3. The CDR3 region has the DNA TGCGCCAGCAGCCAAGATAGGACCTACGAGCAGTACTTC. It translates to CASSQDRTYEQYF.

The rearrangement joins TRBV7-2 to TRBJ2-1; D unresolved. Looked up from germline, CDR1 is SGHTA and CDR2 is FQGNSA. V lost 1 base and J lost 5, with 12 bases in between. The CDR3 loop spans 15 amino acids. CDR3 amino acids: CASSLVSLDHNEQFF. For the CDR3, the DNA is TGTGCCAGCAGCTTAGTTTCTTTGGACCACAATGAGCAGTTCTTC. Full variable domain (outside the CDR3, taken from reference TRBV7-2 and TRBJ2-1): GAGVSQSPSNKVTEKGKDVELRCDPISGHTALYWYRQSLGQGLEFLIYFQGNSAPDKSGLPSDRFSAERTGGSVSTLTIQRTQQEDSAVYLCASSLVSLDHNEQFFGPGTRLTVL.

This chain joins TRBV5-4 and TRBJ2-1; 11 bases map to TRBD1. With 4 bases clipped from V and 14 bases from J, the junction kept 14 bases outside the gene matches. This CDR3 region has 15 residues. The germline CDR1 and CDR2 sequences are SGHNT and YYREEE (reference sequence). CDR3 sequence: CASSVEIGQGAPEFF. CDR3 coding DNA: TGTGCCAGCAGCGTGGAAATTGGACAGGGGGCGCCGGAGTTCTTC.

This clone was seen once. This chain uses TRBV9 with TRBJ2-1; TRBD2 matches 13 bases. V shed 4 bases and J 9 bases; nucleotides not matched to a gene: 7. CDR1 and CDR2 (germline): SGDLS, YYNGEE. This CDR3 comprises 15 residues. The CDR3 protein is CASSIRLAGGAEQFF. DNA for the CDR3: TGTGCCAGCAGCATAAGACTAGCGGGAGGAGCTGAGCAGTTCTTC.

The chain is built from TRBV2 and TRBJ2-2; 10 bases align to TRBD2. CDR3 length: 14 amino acids. Germline V lookup: CDR1 SNHLY, CDR2 FYNNEI. J gave up 3 bases and V 7 bases, and 2 bases lay outside the gene matches. CDR3 coding DNA: TGTGCCAGCACAAGCGGGAGGGACACCGGGGAGCTGTTTTTT. Its protein is CASTSGRDTGELFF. The variable domain in full, with the rest retrieved from reference TRBV2 and TRBJ2-2, is EPEVTQTPSHQVTQMGQEVILRCVPISNHLYFYWYRQILGQKVEFLVSFYNNEISEKSEIFDDQFSVERPDGSNFTLKIRSTKLEDSAMYFCASTSGRDTGELFFGEGSRLTVL.

The rearrangement uses TRBV4-1 and TRBJ2-1, with D possibly matching TRBD1 (5 bases). Per the germline V gene, CDR1 is MGHRA and CDR2 is YSYEKL. The V end lost 7 bases, the J end lost 2 bases, and 15 bases lay between the germline ends. The CDR3 is 15 residues long. CDR3 DNA sequence: TGCGCCAGCACCTACCACGAGGACACCTACAATGAGCAGTTCTTC. Protein: CASTYHEDTYNEQFF.

The V gene is TRBV7-3, the J gene TRBJ2-3; TRBD2 aligns across 7 bases. The CDR3 consists of 15 residues. With 4 bases clipped from V and 3 bases from J, the junction kept 7 bases outside the gene matches. Germline lookup yields CDR1 SGHTA and CDR2 FQGTGA. The CDR3 nucleotides are TGTGCCAGCAGCTCCCGGGGACTACCTACAGATACGCAGTATTTT. Encoded protein: CASSSRGLPTDTQYF.

This clone was observed a single time. The chain recombines TRBV19 with TRBJ1-6; D is unclear. CDR1 LNHDA and CDR2 SQIVND come from the germline V gene (reference sequence). The CDR3 runs to 18 residues. Trimming cost V 4 bases and J 6 bases, with 22 bases left between them. CDR3 coding DNA: TGTGCCAGTAGTACCCGGGATTTCTCCTTGAGTCGTAATTCACCCCTCCACTTT. This encodes CASSTRDFSLSRNSPLHF. The entire variable domain, with the rest obtained from reference TRBV19 and TRBJ1-6, is as follows: DGGITQSPKYLFRKEGQNVTLSCEQNLNHDAMYWYRQDPGQGLRLIYYSQIVNDFQKGDIAEGYSVSREKKESFPLTVTSAQKNPTAFYLCASSTRDFSLSRNSPLHFGNGTRLTVT.

This chain uses TRBV27 with TRBJ2-3; TRBD2 agrees at 13 bases. V trimming: 7 bases; J trimming: 11 bases; junction bases outside the gene matches: 12. The germline V gene has CDR1 MNHEY and CDR2 SMNVEV (reference sequence). The CDR3 consists of 15 residues. The CDR3 DNA follows: TGTGCCAGCACCCCCCCGGGACTAGCGGGATCAAAGCAGTATTTT. The encoded protein is CASTPPGLAGSKQYF.

This clone was observed a handful of times. This chain connects TRBV7-8 to TRBJ2-3, with a weak D call TRBD1 (5 bases). CDR1 is SGHVS and CDR2 is FQNEAQ in the germline V gene. V was clipped by 5 bases and J by 0 bases, with 15 bases between them. This CDR3 contains 16 residues. The CDR3 DNA is TGTGCCAGCAGCGGTAGGGGCGGTACTAGCACAGATACGCAGTATTTT. The encoded protein is CASSGRGGTSTDTQYF.

There are a few counts of this clone. The CDR3 sequence is CASSKGGNTGELFF. The DNA of the CDR3 is TGCGCCAGCTCAAAGGGGGGGAACACCGGGGAGCTGTTTTTT. V gene TRBV5-1 combines with J gene TRBJ2-2; D possibly matches TRBD1 or TRBD2 (6 bases each). The V gene's germline CDR1 is SGHRS and CDR2 YFSETQ. The germline V and J ends were trimmed by 7 bases and 1 base, with 11 bases remaining between them. The CDR3 totals 14 residues.

The count of this clone is one. The V and J genes are TRBV7-9 and TRBJ1-5; D is undetermined. Trimming cost V 3 bases and J 5 bases, with 5 bases left between them. The CDR3 covers 12 residues. In germline, CDR1 is SEHNR, CDR2 FQNEAQ (reference sequence). The CDR3 region has the DNA TGTGCCAGCAGCTTTCAGGATCAGCCCCAGCATTTT. Its protein product is CASSFQDQPQHF.

In its sample, this clone was seen once. The chain joins TRBV7-8 to TRBJ1-5; TRBD1 agrees at 8 bases. The CDR3 sequence is 19 residues long. V was pared by 5 bases and J by 7 bases, with 22 bases of the junction left unmatched. Per the germline V gene, CDR1 is SGHVS and CDR2 is FQNEAQ. CDR3 nucleotide sequence: TGTGCCAGCAGCGACTTTTATCCTATCAGACAGGGGTTTAGCCAGCCCCAGCATTTT. Protein: CASSDFYPIRQGFSQPQHF.

V and J are TRBV28 and TRBJ2-3; unclear D gene. The V end was cut by 4 bases, the J end by 8 bases, with 10 bases between. The CDR3 length is 12 residues. Germline V gives CDR1 MDHEN, CDR2 SYDVKM. CDR3 sequence reads: CASSSDPGTQYF. The CDR3, as DNA: TGTGCCAGCAGTTCGGACCCGGGTACGCAGTATTTT.

The chain employs TRBV7-9 and TRBJ1-6; D gene uncertain. The CDR3 sequence is 17 residues long. Trimming stripped 5 bases from V and 0 bases from J, with 14 bases between. Germline assignment: CDR1 SEHNR and CDR2 FQNEAQ (reference sequence). In nucleotides, the CDR3 is TGTGCCAGCAGCCTACCCGACGGGAGCTCCTATAATTCACCCCTCCACTTT. Protein sequence: CASSLPDGSSYNSPLHF.

The chain recombines TRBV5-1 with TRBJ1-3; D is undetermined. V dropped 0 bases and J dropped 0 bases, with 13 bases sitting between them. The CDR3 extends over 17 amino acids. Germline V gives CDR1 SGHRS, CDR2 YFSETQ. In DNA form, the CDR3 reads TGCGCCAGCAGCTTGGTGGCGGGTTCGGACTCTGGAAACACCATATATTTT. Amino acid sequence: CASSLVAGSDSGNTIYF.

The V and J genes are TRBV7-9 and TRBJ2-5, with 9 bases matching TRBD2. CDR1 is SEHNR, CDR2 FQNEAQ, per germline (reference sequence). Trimming cost V 1 base and J 1 base; bases outside gene matches: 7. CDR3 length equals 17 residues. CDR3 bases: TGTGCCAGCAGCTTAGAGGGGCTAGCGGGGAGCCAAGAGACCCAGTACTTC. Translation: CASSLEGLAGSQETQYF.

A few counts support this clone. The rearrangement uses TRBV7-9 and TRBJ2-7; TRBD2 agrees at 10 bases. This CDR3 contains 14 residues. Germline-derived CDR1 and CDR2 are SEHNR and FQNEAQ (reference sequence). The ends lost 2 bases at V and 2 bases at J; junction bases unmatched: 0. CDR3 sequence reads: CASSLSGGAYEQYF. The CDR3 DNA sequence: TGTGCCAGCAGCTTAAGCGGGGGGGCCTACGAGCAGTACTTC.

The gene calls are TRBV7-2 and TRBJ2-7; D is unclear. The V gene lost 0 bases and the J gene lost 2 bases, with 8 bases spanning the gap. The germline V gene has CDR1 SGHTA and CDR2 FQGNSA. This CDR3 is 14 amino acids long. CDR3 in amino acids: CASSLARNTYEQYF. In DNA, the CDR3 is TGTGCCAGCAGCTTAGCCCGGAACACCTACGAGCAGTACTTC.